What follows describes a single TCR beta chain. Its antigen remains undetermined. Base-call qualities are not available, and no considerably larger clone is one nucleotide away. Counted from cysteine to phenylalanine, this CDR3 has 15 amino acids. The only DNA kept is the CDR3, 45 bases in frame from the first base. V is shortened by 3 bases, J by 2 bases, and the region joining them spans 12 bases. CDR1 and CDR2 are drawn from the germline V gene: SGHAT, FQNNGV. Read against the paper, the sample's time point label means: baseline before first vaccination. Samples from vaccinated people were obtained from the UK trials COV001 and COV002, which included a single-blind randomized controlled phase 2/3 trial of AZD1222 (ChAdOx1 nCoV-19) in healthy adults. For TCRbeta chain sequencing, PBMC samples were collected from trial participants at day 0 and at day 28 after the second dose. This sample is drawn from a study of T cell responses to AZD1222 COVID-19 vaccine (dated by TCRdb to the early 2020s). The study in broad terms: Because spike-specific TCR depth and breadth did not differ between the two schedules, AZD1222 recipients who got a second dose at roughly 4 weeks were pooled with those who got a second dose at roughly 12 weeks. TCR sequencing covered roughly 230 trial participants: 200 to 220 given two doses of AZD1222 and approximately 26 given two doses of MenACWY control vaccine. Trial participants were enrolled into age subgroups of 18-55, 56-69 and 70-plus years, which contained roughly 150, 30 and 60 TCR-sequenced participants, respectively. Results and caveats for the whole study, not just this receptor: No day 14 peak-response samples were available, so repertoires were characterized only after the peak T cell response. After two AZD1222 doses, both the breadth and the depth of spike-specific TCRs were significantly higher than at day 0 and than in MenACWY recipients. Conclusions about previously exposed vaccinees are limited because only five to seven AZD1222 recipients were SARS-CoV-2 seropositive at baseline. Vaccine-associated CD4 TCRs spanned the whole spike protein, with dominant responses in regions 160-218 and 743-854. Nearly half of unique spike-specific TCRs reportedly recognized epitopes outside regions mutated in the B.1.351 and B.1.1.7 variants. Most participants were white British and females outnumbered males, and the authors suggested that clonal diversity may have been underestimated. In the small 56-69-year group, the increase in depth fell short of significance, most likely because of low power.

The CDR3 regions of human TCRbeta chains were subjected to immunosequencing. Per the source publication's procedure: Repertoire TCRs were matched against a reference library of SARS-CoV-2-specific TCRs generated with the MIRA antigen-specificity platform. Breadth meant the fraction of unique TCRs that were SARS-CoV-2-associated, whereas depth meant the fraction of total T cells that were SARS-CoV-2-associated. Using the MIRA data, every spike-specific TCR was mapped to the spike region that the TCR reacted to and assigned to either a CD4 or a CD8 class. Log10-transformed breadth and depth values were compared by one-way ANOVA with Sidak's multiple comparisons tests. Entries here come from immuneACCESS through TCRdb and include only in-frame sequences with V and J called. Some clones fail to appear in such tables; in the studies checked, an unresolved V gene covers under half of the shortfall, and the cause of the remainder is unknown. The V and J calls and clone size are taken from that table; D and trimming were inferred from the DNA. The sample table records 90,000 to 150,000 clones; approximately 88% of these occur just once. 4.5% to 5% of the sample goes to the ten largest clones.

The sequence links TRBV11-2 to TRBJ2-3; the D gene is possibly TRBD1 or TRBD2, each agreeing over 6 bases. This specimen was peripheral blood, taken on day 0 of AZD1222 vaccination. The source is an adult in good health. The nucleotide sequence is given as TGTGCCAGCAGCTTTGAGGGGGGCTACACAGATACGCAGTATTTT. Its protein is CASSFEGGYTDTQYF.